This TCR beta chain was recorded in a study of T cell repertoires in aging, cancer and after chemotherapy. A mixed TRB-A/B primer pool amplified rearranged TRB by multiplex touch-down PCR. TCRdb re-called the multiplex PCR reads with MiXCR, one entry per CDR3 protein. The sample yields around 6,000 distinct CDR3 sequences, about 30% seen once. TCR beta rearrangements were amplified from peripheral blood genomic DNA. The source is a human donor with a blood cancer. Sequencing input: blood.

The CDR3 protein is CASSPNRGQPQHF. The DNA for the CDR3 is TGTGCCAGCAGCCCGAACAGAGGACAGCCCCAGCATTTT. V usage is TRBV12-3 or TRBV12-4 and J usage is TRBJ1-5, with D uncertain. Deletions cut 6 bases from V and 7 bases from J, with 13 bases between. The CDR3 totals 13 residues.